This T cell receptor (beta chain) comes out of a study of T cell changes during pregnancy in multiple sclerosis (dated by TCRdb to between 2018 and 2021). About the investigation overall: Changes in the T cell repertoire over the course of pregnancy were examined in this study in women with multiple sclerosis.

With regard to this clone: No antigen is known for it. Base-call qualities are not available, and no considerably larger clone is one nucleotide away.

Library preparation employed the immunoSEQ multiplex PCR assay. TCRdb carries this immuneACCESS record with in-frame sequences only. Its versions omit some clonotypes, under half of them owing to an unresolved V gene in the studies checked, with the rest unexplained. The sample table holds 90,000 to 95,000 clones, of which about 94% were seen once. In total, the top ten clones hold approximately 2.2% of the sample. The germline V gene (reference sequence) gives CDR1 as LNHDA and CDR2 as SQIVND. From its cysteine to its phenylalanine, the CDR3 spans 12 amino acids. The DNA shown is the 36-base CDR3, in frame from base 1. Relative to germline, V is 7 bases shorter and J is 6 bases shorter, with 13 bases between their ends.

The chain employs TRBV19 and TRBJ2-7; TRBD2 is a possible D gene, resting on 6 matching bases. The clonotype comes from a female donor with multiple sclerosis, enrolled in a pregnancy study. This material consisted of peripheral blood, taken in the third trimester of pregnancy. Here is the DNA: TGTGCCAGTACCGGGGGAATGGGCGAGCAGTACTTC. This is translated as CASTGGMGEQYF. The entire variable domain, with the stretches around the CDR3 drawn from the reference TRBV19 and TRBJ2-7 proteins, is DGGITQSPKYLFRKEGQNVTLSCEQNLNHDAMYWYRQDPGQGLRLIYYSQIVNDFQKGDIAEGYSVSREKKESFPLTVTSAQKNPTAFYLCASTGGMGEQYFGPGTRLTVT.